This T cell receptor beta chain was captured by sequencing in a study of CD4 T cells in relation to SARS-CoV-2 and coronaviruses (dated by TCRdb to about 2021). About the study as a whole: In the ViraFEST assay, PBMCs were cultured with antigen for roughly ten days, after which TCR beta CDR3s were sequenced to identify clonal expansions specific to the antigen. An HIV-1 Nef peptide pool or a culture without peptide was used as the negative reference condition. Shared crossreactive spike epitopes were mapped to their HLA restriction using patient-derived lymphoblastoid cell lines. At the level of individual TCR clonotypes, the study evaluated whether memory CD4+ T cells crossreact between the spike proteins of SARS-CoV-2 and those of common cold coronaviruses. The Adaptive Biotechnologies TCR-sequencing kit was used to sequence samples from a few pre-COVID donors and the naive versus memory experiments, whereas other data were Illumina-based. A different TCR-beta assay, based on Illumina, was used to sequence expansion assays from other donors in the study. Beyond this particular receptor, the publication reports: Because no donor provided both pre-pandemic and post-infection samples, tracing the source of pre-existing responses was limited. Approximately 61% of donors had memory CD4+ clonotypes that crossrecognized SARS-CoV-2 and at least one common cold coronavirus spike. Small numbers of patients and of tested TCRs limited the study. Since the crossreactivity analysis centred on spike protein, crossreactivity against other viral proteins was not assessed. Crossreactive clones showed significantly weaker SARS-CoV-2-driven expansion than monoreactive clones, consistent with antigenic imprinting.

CD4+ T cells from unexposed donors were collected before the COVID-19 pandemic (2011-2018). The EasySep CD4+ T cell isolation kit was used to isolate CD4+ T cells once the cultures had run for 9 to 11 days. As cell numbers permitted, CD4+ T cells from unexposed donors were tested for reactivity to SARS-CoV-2 S and N and to four common cold coronavirus spike pools. Each well received under 2.5 million PBMCs, cultured in IMDM supplemented with about 4.5% human AB serum and roughly 10 IU/ml IL-2. Half of the culture medium was replaced with fresh IL-2-containing medium on days 3 and 7. In general, triplicate replicate wells were used for every peptide culture condition. Leukapheresis product for the unexposed donors was bought commercially. Ficoll-Paque PLUS gradient centrifugation was used to isolate PBMCs from either whole blood or leukapheresis product. PBMCs were either cryopreserved at -140 degrees C or used fresh in the expansion assay. The QIAamp Micro DNA Kit was used to extract genomic DNA from the CD4+ T cells.

Relative to germline, V is 1 base shorter and J is 6 bases shorter, with 17 bases between their ends. CDR3 length: 16 amino acids, cysteine to phenylalanine. The only DNA kept is the CDR3, 48 bases in frame from the first base. As encoded in the germline V gene, CDR1 is LGHNA while CDR2 is YSLEER. Regarding this clone: It lacks a known antigen. Base quality data are lacking; no much larger clone is found one base away.

Libraries were constructed by the immunoSEQ multiplex PCR assay. As for the original processing: During preprocessing, nonproductive sequences were removed, as were CDR3s that did not start with C, did not end with F or W, or were shorter than 7 amino acids. Antigen-specific clonotypes were called with the MANAFEST web app on the basis of expansion relative to the reference and to other culture wells. A clone counted as positive if significantly expanded in 2 of 3 replicate wells versus the reference culture at FDR below 0.05. Positive clones also required significant expansion versus all other tandem wells and an odds ratio above 5. CDR3 homology was quantified as pairwise Levenshtein distance, calculated with the stringdist R package after three terminal residues were trimmed from each end. This is the immuneACCESS table as TCRdb keeps it, with only in-frame sequences that have V and J called. A part of the clones is gone; compared with another copy, unresolved V genes explain less than half, and the rest is unexplained. That table is the source of V, J and clone size, and D and trimming were worked out from the DNA. This sample comprises some 19,000 clones, 70% to 80% of them detected only once. The ten largest make up approximately 23% of the sample.

The receptor comes from a human donor in good health. The sequence joins TRBV4-3 to TRBJ2-3; the D gene identity is not certain. The sequencing input was CD4+ T cells from PBMCs, cultured in vitro. The DNA sequence is TGCGCCAGCAGCCAAGTTGCGGCCAGACCTTCCGATACGCAGTATTTT. It translates to CASSQVAARPSDTQYF.